The clone carrying this T cell receptor (beta chain) was seen at least ten times. Its antigen remains unknown. Individuals who volunteered at a blood bank located in Maryland, USA, made up the group of healthy controls. This record comes from a study of neurological immune-mediated disorders. Study outcomes and limitations: Multiple sclerosis patients had less TCR clonal expansion than even healthy controls, unlike HTLV-1-associated myelopathy.

Sequencing of 15-18 subjects in each run yielded over 190 million TCR-beta sequences. TCRdb processed the 5' RACE reads anew with MiXCR; each CDR3 protein has one entry. The profile covers tens of thousands of distinct CDR3 sequences, with about 7% appearing a single time and approximately 5.7% taken by the ten largest. Germline values: CDR1 SQVTM, CDR2 ANQGSEA. V gave up 4 bases and J gave up 0 bases, with 7 bases separating them. The CDR3 runs to 12 residues. This sequence was found in a man aged 50 or older in good health. The chain couples TRBV29-1 to TRBJ2-7, with D uncertain. What was sequenced was CD4+ T cells from blood. Here the CDR3 reads CSVARSSYEQYF. The CDR3 DNA reads TGCAGCGTTGCCCGGAGCTCCTACGAGCAGTACTTC.